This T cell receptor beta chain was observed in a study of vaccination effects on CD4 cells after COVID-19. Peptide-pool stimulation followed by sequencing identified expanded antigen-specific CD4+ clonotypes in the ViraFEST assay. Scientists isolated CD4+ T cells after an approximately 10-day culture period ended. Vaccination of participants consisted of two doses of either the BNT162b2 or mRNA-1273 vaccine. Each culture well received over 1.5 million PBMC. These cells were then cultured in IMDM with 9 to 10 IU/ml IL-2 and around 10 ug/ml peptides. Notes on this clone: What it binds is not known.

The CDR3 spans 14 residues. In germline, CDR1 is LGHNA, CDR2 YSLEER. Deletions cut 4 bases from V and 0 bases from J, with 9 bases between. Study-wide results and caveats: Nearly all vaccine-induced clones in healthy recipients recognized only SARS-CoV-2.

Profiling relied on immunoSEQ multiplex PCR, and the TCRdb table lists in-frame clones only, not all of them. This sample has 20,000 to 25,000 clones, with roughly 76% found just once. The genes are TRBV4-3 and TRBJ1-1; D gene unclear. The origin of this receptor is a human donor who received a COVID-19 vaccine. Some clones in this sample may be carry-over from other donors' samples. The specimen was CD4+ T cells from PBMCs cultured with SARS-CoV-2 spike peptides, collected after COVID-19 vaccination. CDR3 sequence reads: CASSRGSVNTEAFF. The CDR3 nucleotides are TGCGCCAGCAGCCGAGGATCCGTGAACACTGAAGCTTTCTTT.